This T cell receptor beta chain was captured by sequencing in a study of response to subunit inactivated influenza vaccine. The V gene lost 0 bases and the J gene lost 0 bases, with 6 bases spanning the gap. This CDR3 region has 14 residues. Germline lookup yields CDR1 LGHNA and CDR2 YSLEER. This clonotype turned up a few times. TCRdb fed the RT-PCR reads into MiXCR, producing one record per CDR3 protein. The profile covers under 500,000 distinct CDR3 sequences, with approximately 11% appearing a single time and approximately 12% taken by the ten largest. The source of this sequence is a middle-aged man who received an inactivated influenza vaccine. The sequencing used PBMCs from blood, collected more than 35 days after vaccination. This chain joins TRBV4-3 and TRBJ2-7; D gene ambiguous. In DNA, the CDR3 is TGCGCCAGCAGCCAAGAAGCATACTCCTACGAGCAGTACTTC. As protein: CASSQEAYSYEQYF.